The 24 T cell receptor beta chains below come from one sample, sequenced in a study of OX40 agonist ivuxolimab in advanced cancers. Measured with immunoSEQ multiplex PCR; TCRdb has only the in-frame clones, and not every one. Of roughly 93,000 clones in the sample, roughly 94% were seen once. The sample consisted of CD4+ or CD8+ T cells sorted from blood, taken in a trial of the OX40 agonist ivuxolimab. The receptors here all came from an adult with an advanced solid tumor such as melanoma, head and neck, liver or kidney cancer.

This rearrangement joins TRBV6-1 to TRBJ2-7, with 8 bases lining up with TRBD1. Looked up from germline, CDR1 is MNHNS and CDR2 is SASEGT. V shed 3 bases, J shed 0 bases, and the junction held 7 bases outside the gene matches. The CDR3 loop spans 16 amino acids. CDR3 protein: CASSEHGGQGSYEQYF. In DNA, the CDR3 is TGTGCCAGCAGTGAGCACGGCGGACAGGGCTCCTACGAGCAGTACTTC.

The CDR3 DNA reads as TGCGCCAGCAGCTTCGGGAATCCCGGAGATGAGCAGTTCTTC. It codes for CASSFGNPGDEQFF. V usage is TRBV5-1 and J usage is TRBJ2-1; D possibly corresponds to TRBD2 (5 bases). The CDR3 totals 14 residues. Germline V gene sequence: CDR1 SGHRS, CDR2 YFSETQ. V gave up 2 bases and J gave up 8 bases, with 14 bases separating them.

The gene calls are TRBV7-9 and TRBJ1-6; weak D call: TRBD1 (5 bases). The CDR3 contains 16 residues. The germline gives CDR1 SEHNR, CDR2 FQNEAQ (reference sequence). Trimming left V 2 bases short and J 6 bases short, with 14 bases between. The CDR3 reads CASSLFGTELNSPLHF. The CDR3 nucleotides are TGTGCCAGCAGCTTATTCGGGACTGAACTTAATTCACCCCTCCACTTT.

The rearrangement joins TRBV19 to TRBJ2-3, with D hard to call. Trimming took 6 bases from V and 4 from J, leaving 23 bases between them. This CDR3 comprises 17 residues. The germline gives CDR1 LNHDA, CDR2 SQIVND (reference sequence). The CDR3 is CASSSKLWGNPPDTQYF. The CDR3 DNA follows: TGTGCCAGTAGCTCTAAACTTTGGGGAAATCCGCCAGATACGCAGTATTTT.

This chain connects TRBV11-1 to TRBJ2-5; D is unresolved. The CDR3 sequence is 14 residues long. Trimming took off 2 bases at V and 1 base at J, with 8 bases between the two ends. The germline CDR1 and CDR2 sequences are SGHAT and FQDESV (reference sequence). This CDR3 is CASSLRRTQETQYF. CDR3 bases: TGTGCCAGCAGCTTAAGGCGCACCCAAGAGACCCAGTACTTC.

This chain joins TRBV6-1 and TRBJ2-1; D might be TRBD1 or TRBD2, each matching 5 bases. The CDR3 is made up of 9 amino acids. Germline V gives CDR1 MNHNS, CDR2 SASEGT. With 10 bases removed from V and 15 bases from J, the gap between germline ends came to 13 bases. For the CDR3, the DNA is TGTGCCATCGGGACGCCAACGTTCTTC. This codes for CAIGTPTFF.

This chain links TRBV6-5 with TRBJ1-2; no clear D gene. The germline CDR1 and CDR2 sequences are MNHEY and SVGAGI. Between the trimmed V and J ends, which lost 4 bases and 0 bases, there was a span of 15 bases. The CDR3 loop spans 16 amino acids. The CDR3 protein is CASSSTSEVPNYGYTF. CDR3 coding DNA: TGTGCCAGCAGTTCAACAAGTGAGGTTCCTAACTATGGCTACACCTTC.

The V and J genes are TRBV4-1 and TRBJ2-2; a possible D gene is TRBD2 (5 bases). The ends were cut back, 3 bases at V and 7 bases at J, with 9 bases in the middle. The CDR3 consists of 13 residues. Germline V CDR1 and CDR2: MGHRA, YSYEKL. The CDR3: CASSQGESGELFF. The CDR3 DNA reads as TGCGCCAGCAGCCAGGGAGAAAGCGGGGAGCTGTTTTTT.

This sequence joins TRBV5-6 and TRBJ2-3, with 12 bases aligning to TRBD2. CDR1 and CDR2 from the germline V gene are SGHDT and YYEEEE. The CDR3 runs to 17 residues. With V trimmed by 4 bases and J by 9 bases, 15 bases remained unmatched. Written as DNA, the CDR3 is TGTGCCAGCAGCGTCCTATCTAGCGGGGGGGCTCGGCAAACGCAGTATTTT. The encoded protein is CASSVLSSGGARQTQYF.

The V gene is TRBV6-5, the J gene TRBJ1-6; D remains ambiguous. Germline V CDR1 and CDR2: MNHEY, SVGAGI. V was clipped by 6 bases and J by 10 bases, with 10 bases between them. The CDR3 consists of 12 residues. The CDR3 reads CASRRDESPLHF. DNA for the CDR3: TGTGCCAGCAGGAGGGATGAATCACCCCTCCACTTT.

The rearrangement uses TRBV19 and TRBJ1-1; TRBD1 agrees at 8 bases. Unmatched junction bases numbered 6, after V lost 2 bases and J lost 1 base. This CDR3 comprises 16 residues. Germline assignment: CDR1 LNHDA and CDR2 SQIVND (reference sequence). The CDR3: CASSIPWTGKNTEAFF. The CDR3 DNA follows: TGTGCCAGTAGTATACCTTGGACAGGGAAGAACACTGAAGCTTTCTTT.

The rearrangement links TRBV6-6 to TRBJ2-7, with 7 nucleotides matching TRBD1. CDR3 length equals 13 residues. In germline, CDR1 is MNHNY, CDR2 SVGAGI (reference sequence). Trimming took 8 bases from V and 4 from J; bases not matched to a gene: 8. The DNA of the CDR3 is TGTGCCAGCGGAAACAGGGGAGTTTACGAGCAGTACTTC. Its translation: CASGNRGVYEQYF.

The chain carries TRBV20-1 and TRBJ2-7; D possibly matches TRBD1 or TRBD2 (7 bases each). V was trimmed by 5 bases and J by 6 bases, leaving 11 bases between them. This CDR3 is built from 11 residues. Looked up from germline, CDR1 is DFQATT and CDR2 is SNEGSKA (reference sequence). The CDR3 sequence: CSAAGGAEQYF. The CDR3, as DNA: TGCAGTGCTGCAGGGGGGGCCGAGCAGTACTTC.

This clone was observed once. The V call is TRBV4-1, the J call TRBJ1-2; D not resolved. The CDR3 length is 14 residues. Between the trimmed V and J ends, which lost 0 bases and 7 bases, there was a span of 12 bases. In germline, CDR1 is MGHRA, CDR2 YSYEKL. The CDR3 DNA reads TGCGCCAGCAGCCAAGATCAACGGGGAATTGGCTACACCTTC. Protein: CASSQDQRGIGYTF.

The gene calls are TRBV2 and TRBJ1-4, with D uncertain. Germline CDR1 reads SNHLY; CDR2 reads FYNNEI. The V and J ends lost 5 bases and 0 bases respectively, with 7 bases between them. The CDR3 length is 14 residues. CDR3 amino acids: CASSTPSTNEKLFF. The CDR3 DNA reads TGTGCCAGCAGTACACCATCAACTAATGAAAAACTGTTTTTT.

This clone was observed a few times. This chain uses TRBV5-1 with TRBJ1-5; no clear D. The CDR3 is made up of 13 amino acids. V dropped 0 bases and J dropped 6 bases, with 7 bases sitting between them. From germline, CDR1 is SGHRS and CDR2 YFSETQ. In nucleotides, the CDR3 is TGCGCCAGCAGCTTGGTTGGGCCTCAGCCCCAGCATTTT. As protein: CASSLVGPQPQHF.

The chain joins TRBV19 to TRBJ2-5; 7 bases are shared with TRBD2. This CDR3 has 13 amino acids. The germline V gene has CDR1 LNHDA and CDR2 SQIVND (reference sequence). The junction had 2 bases not matched to a gene; V was cut back by 5 bases and J by 2 bases. The chain's CDR3 is CASSSSGQETQYF. The CDR3 region has the DNA TGTGCCAGTAGTTCTAGCGGACAAGAGACCCAGTACTTC. Using reference TRBV19 and TRBJ2-5 for the parts outside the CDR3, the full variable domain is DGGITQSPKYLFRKEGQNVTLSCEQNLNHDAMYWYRQDPGQGLRLIYYSQIVNDFQKGDIAEGYSVSREKKESFPLTVTSAQKNPTAFYLCASSSSGQETQYFGPGTRLLVL.

The V gene is TRBV19, the J gene TRBJ2-3; TRBD2 agrees at 9 bases. Per germline, CDR1 LNHDA and CDR2 SQIVND (reference sequence). Trimming at V came to 3 bases and at J to 1 base, leaving 11 bases not matched to a gene. The CDR3 has 18 amino acids. DNA for the CDR3: TGTGCCAGTAGTATTGGGTGGCGGGAGGGCCATCGCACAGATACGCAGTATTTT. Protein sequence: CASSIGWREGHRTDTQYF.

In its sample, this clone was seen a few times. The CDR3 spells CASSPTPGPRSAYEQYF. In nucleotides, the CDR3 is TGTGCCAGCAGTCCAACCCCCGGGCCTCGATCCGCCTACGAGCAGTACTTC. V usage is TRBV27 and J usage is TRBJ2-7; D unresolved. V shed 5 bases and J shed 2 bases, with 22 bases lying between them. The CDR3 is made up of 17 amino acids. From germline, CDR1 is MNHEY and CDR2 SMNVEV (reference sequence).

The chain has TRBV30 and TRBJ2-5, with D tentatively TRBD1 (5 bases). Germline V CDR1 and CDR2: GTSNPN, SVGIG (reference sequence). This CDR3 is built from 15 residues. V lost 2 bases and J lost 2, with 15 bases in between. CDR3 in DNA: TGTGCCTGGAGTCCCCCCCCCAGGGTGCAAGAGACCCAGTACTTC. This codes for CAWSPPPRVQETQYF.

This chain uses TRBV6-5 with TRBJ1-4; D call uncertain. V was clipped by 6 bases and J by 5 bases, with 7 bases between them. The CDR3 runs to 12 residues. The germline gives CDR1 MNHEY, CDR2 SVGAGI. The CDR3 DNA reads as TGTGCCAGCAGATCGGTAAATGAAAAACTGTTTTTT. It specifies CASRSVNEKLFF.

This sequence joins TRBV5-4 and TRBJ2-3; 11 positions match TRBD1. The CDR3 spans 16 residues. Trimming removed 4 bases from V and 2 bases from J; junction bases left unmatched: 6. Germline V gene sequence: CDR1 SGHNT, CDR2 YYREEE (reference sequence). Here the CDR3 reads CASSPGTGGNTDTQYF. CDR3 nucleotides: TGTGCCAGCAGCCCCGGGACAGGGGGTAACACAGATACGCAGTATTTT.

This sequence joins TRBV10-1 and TRBJ1-2, with D possibly matching TRBD1 (5 bases). There are 12 residues in the CDR3. Germline V CDR1 and CDR2: WNHNN, SYGVQD (reference sequence). V shed 6 bases and J shed 4 bases, with 9 bases lying between them. CDR3 protein: CASSGDLYGYTF. For the CDR3, the DNA is TGCGCCAGCAGCGGGGACCTCTATGGCTACACCTTC.

The chain carries TRBV6-9 and TRBJ1-1; D not certain. The CDR3 has 13 amino acids. In germline, CDR1 is MNHGY, CDR2 SVAAGI. V was shortened by 8 bases and J by 0 bases, with 10 bases between the two germline ends. The CDR3 loop is CASANSVNTEAFF. The CDR3 bases are TGTGCCAGCGCAAATTCAGTGAACACTGAAGCTTTCTTT.